This T cell receptor beta chain was retrieved from a study of identical twins. Unique molecular identifiers were present on the cDNA, and a universal primer site came from template switching. TCRdb passed the 5' RACE reads through MiXCR, listing each CDR3 protein once. The sample has 690,000 or so distinct CDR3 sequences, approximately 6.1% seen once. CDR1 and CDR2 from the germline V gene are SGHRS and YFSETQ. Trimming took 7 bases from V and 4 from J, leaving 11 bases between them. The CDR3 is 13 residues long. This clonotype was found many times. This sequence originates from a man aged 18-30 years in good health. The rearrangement joins TRBV5-1 to TRBJ1-4; D might be TRBD1 (5 bases). Sequencing was done on a sample of naive T cells sorted from blood. DNA for the CDR3: TGCGCCAGCTGGGACCAGTATAATGAAAAACTGTTTTTT. Its translation: CASWDQYNEKLFF.